A selection of T cell receptor beta chains follows, all from one sample in a study of control samples from healthy donors and cancer patients. Some clones are missing from TCRdb's copy, which holds only in-frame ones; the method was immunoSEQ multiplex PCR. The sample includes around 120,000 clones, about nine tenths of them seen just once. Sequenced input: blood. The origin of the receptors is a man aged 40-55 years in good health. The CDR3 runs from the conserved cysteine through the conserved F or W. Not all rows give a size; the values are once, few, many and, for expanded clones, a class.

TRBV7-2	.	TRBJ2-3	CASSFQESDTQYF
TRBV11-3	.	TRBJ2-7	CASSLESGQGSYEQYF
TRBV5-1	.	TRBJ2-3	CASSLESRTSSTQYF
TRBV18	.	TRBJ1-1	CASSPPVGENTEAFF
TRBV3-1/TRBV3-2	.	TRBJ1-2	CASASNYGYTF
TRBV30	.	TRBJ1-6	CAWDNRVRDSPLHF
TRBV7-2	.	TRBJ1-6	CASSAGQGFYSPLHF
TRBV6-5	.	TRBJ2-5	CASRRDREFSGTQYF
TRBV5-8	.	TRBJ2-3	CASSLFGGPNTQYF
TRBV28	.	TRBJ1-2	CASSSPPYFGYGYTF
TRBV19	.	TRBJ1-6	CASTSGQGNNSPLHF
TRBV5-1	.	TRBJ2-7	CASSSGQGFYEQYF
TRBV5-4	.	TRBJ2-1	CASQIGGSSYNEQFF
TRBV18	once	TRBJ1-5	CASSPSPGAGGSQPQHF
TRBV11-3	.	TRBJ2-7	CASRGTGQGDYEQYF
TRBV2	.	TRBJ1-2	CASRDRGLYGYTF
TRBV20-1	.	TRBJ1-6	CSAMGNSPLHF
TRBV27	.	TRBJ2-1	CASSSISGGASYNEQFF
TRBV19	.	TRBJ2-7	CASSTRDRDKQYF
TRBV3-1/TRBV3-2	once	TRBJ1-2	CASSQVRKANYGYTF
TRBV4-1	.	TRBJ1-2	CASSQAAQGYYGYTF
TRBV7-8	.	TRBJ2-5	CASSPGTGTGRETQYF
TRBV30	few	TRBJ1-4	CAWSGTPRTGEKLFF
TRBV11-1	.	TRBJ2-1	CASSSGGPYNEQFF
TRBV6-5	.	TRBJ2-7	CASSWDISSLEQYF
TRBV19	once	TRBJ1-6	CASNRVSYNSPLHF
TRBV29-1	.	TRBJ2-1	CSVEERTGYNEQFF
TRBV11-2	.	TRBJ1-2	CASSLDRGSYGYTF
TRBV30	.	TRBJ1-1	CAWSWTDWENTEAFF
TRBV4-1	once	TRBJ2-5	CASSQQPNQETQYF
TRBV7-9	.	TRBJ1-3	CASRRMTGLGNTIYF
TRBV15	.	TRBJ1-3	CATSRAVSGNTIYF
TRBV7-9	.	TRBJ1-2	CASSLVSGTGGYGYTF
TRBV12-1	.	TRBJ2-1	CASSYERGGTEQFF
TRBV7-2	.	TRBJ2-2	CASSFHSGGSTGELFF
TRBV30	.	TRBJ1-6	CAWSRGGDNSPLHF
TRBV10-1	.	TRBJ2-1	CASSVGTSGTNEQFF
TRBV29-1	.	TRBJ2-3	CSVEDRTSGTDTQYF
TRBV27	.	TRBJ1-6	CASSSQGVIYNSPLHF
TRBV6-5	.	TRBJ2-1	CASSYERGVGNEQFF
TRBV15	.	TRBJ2-7	CATSVTRGFYEQYF
TRBV18	.	TRBJ2-1	CASSPIRGTYNEQFF
TRBV5-4	few	TRBJ2-7	CASSLEQGRYEQYF
TRBV13	.	TRBJ1-2	CASTPGPAYNYGYTF
TRBV18	.	TRBJ2-7	CASSPGGGIYEQYF
TRBV5-1	.	TRBJ1-5	CASSEGGNQPQHF
TRBV12-5	.	TRBJ1-1	CASGLGLVEAFF
TRBV24-1	.	TRBJ1-6	CATSGREWNSPLHF
TRBV10-3	.	TRBJ2-7	CAISPTGSAYEQYF
TRBV10-1	.	TRBJ2-5	CASSESGLAGIETQYF
TRBV11-3	once	TRBJ1-2	CASNIRLGGYGYTF
TRBV6-9	.	TRBJ2-4	CASSLLAGGLRETKNIQYF
TRBV6-1	.	TRBJ2-7	CASSESGSGGNYEQYF
TRBV6-4	.	TRBJ2-1	CASSERAGSHNEQFF
TRBV11-3	once	TRBJ2-6	CASSFLSNSGANVLTF
TRBV6-2/TRBV6-3	.	TRBJ1-2	CASSLHQGARGVGYTF
TRBV27	.	TRBJ2-5	CASSPGTAWETQYF